A selection of T cell receptor beta chains follows, all from one sample in a study of siplizumab effects on memory and regulatory T cells. Sequenced by immunoSEQ multiplex PCR; TCRdb stores in-frame clones only, minus some. Of 65,000 to 90,000 clones in the sample, around 93% are singletons; the top ten hold around 5%. Sequenced material: CD8+ T cells sorted from blood. The receptor set was obtained from a human donor in good health. CDR3s include the opening cysteine and the closing phenylalanine or tryptophan. D genes are given only for firm matches. The size of a clone is reported for some rows only, either as once, few or many, or as a class for expanded clones.

TRBV23-1	TRBJ1-3	.	medium-sized	TGCGCCAGCAGTCGAAAGGGTCGAAGCTCTGGAAACACCATATATTTT	CASSRKGRSSGNTIYF
TRBV7-5	TRBJ2-3	.	.	TGTGTCAGAAGCTGGGCCCGGGGCCTCGGAACAGATACGCAGTATTTT	CVRSWARGLGTDTQYF
TRBV10-1	TRBJ2-7	TRBD2	.	TGCGCCAGCAGTGACGGGGAGGGCTACGAGCAGTACTTC	CASSDGEGYEQYF
TRBV4-2	TRBJ2-1	.	.	TGTGCCAGCAGCCAACACACTACCGGGACCAGTGGCAATGAGCAGTTCTTC	CASSQHTTGTSGNEQFF
TRBV27	TRBJ1-6	.	.	TGTGCCAGCAGCGGGCACTCCTATAATTCACCCCTCCACTTT	CASSGHSYNSPLHF
TRBV9	TRBJ1-3	.	once	TGTGCCAGCAGCGAGACTGGAGGGACTGGAAACACCATATATTTT	CASSETGGTGNTIYF
TRBV15	TRBJ1-2	.	.	TGTGCCACCAGCAGAGGGGATTTTAACTATGGCTACACCTTC	CATSRGDFNYGYTF
TRBV7-2	TRBJ2-7	.	.	TGTGCCAGCAGCTTAGGGCAGACTCCCTACGAGCAGTACTTC	CASSLGQTPYEQYF
TRBV6-1	TRBJ1-4	TRBD1	.	TGTGCCAGTGACAGGGCTAATGAAAAACTGTTTTTT	CASDRANEKLFF
TRBV9	TRBJ2-5	TRBD2	.	TGTGCCAGCAGCGTCGCGACTAGCGGGGGGGAGACCCAGTACTTC	CASSVATSGGETQYF
TRBV7-9	TRBJ2-5	.	.	TGTGCCAGCAGCTTGATAAGAGAGGAGACCCAGTACTTC	CASSLIREETQYF
TRBV27	TRBJ2-4	TRBD2	.	TGTGCCAGCCCCTTCTTGGTAGCGGGGGCCCAACCCTACTTC	CASPFLVAGAQPYF
TRBV29-1	TRBJ1-5	.	.	TGCAGCGTCGGGGAGTTGGGTCAGCCCCAGCATTTT	CSVGELGQPQHF
TRBV5-4	TRBJ1-4	TRBD1	.	TGTGCCAGCAGCCCGGGACAGATTAATGAAAAACTGTTTTTT	CASSPGQINEKLFF
TRBV7-9	TRBJ1-4	TRBD1	.	TGTGCCAGCAGCTTAGGGCAGGGGGAAGTAAAACTGTTTTTT	CASSLGQGEVKLFF
TRBV6-4	TRBJ2-2	TRBD1	once	TGTGCCAGCGGGACAGGGGGTACCGGGGAGCTGTTTTTT	CASGTGGTGELFF
TRBV5-8	TRBJ2-3	TRBD1	.	TGTGCCAGCAGCTTGCCGGCCAGACAGGGGGCGTCAGATACGCAGTATTTT	CASSLPARQGASDTQYF
TRBV27	TRBJ1-4	.	.	TGTGCCAGCGGGCAGTTTGTGGGTAGCGCAACTAATGAAAAACTGTTTTTT	CASGQFVGSATNEKLFF
TRBV5-1	TRBJ1-1	.	.	TGCGCCAGCAGCTTAGGCAGTATGAACACTGAAGCTTTCTTT	CASSLGSMNTEAFF
TRBV9	TRBJ2-1	TRBD2	.	TGTGCCAGCAGCTTCCTAGCGGGGGGGTACGGTGAGCAGTTCTTC	CASSFLAGGYGEQFF
TRBV20-1	TRBJ1-1	.	.	TGCAGTGCAAGACAGTTCACTGAAGCTTTCTTT	CSARQFTEAFF
TRBV19	TRBJ2-7	.	.	TGTGCCAGTAGGCCAGAGTCGGGAGACGAGCAGTACTTC	CASRPESGDEQYF
TRBV4-1	TRBJ1-2	.	.	TGCGCCAGCAGCCAAGATCTAATAGGGGGCTACACCTTC	CASSQDLIGGYTF
TRBV5-4	TRBJ2-3	TRBD2	.	TGTGCCAGCAGCGGGGGGGATCAGATCACAGATACGCAGTATTTT	CASSGGDQITDTQYF
TRBV30	TRBJ1-5	TRBD1	.	TGTGCCTGGAGTCCCGGGACAGGAAATCAGCCCCAGCATTTT	CAWSPGTGNQPQHF
TRBV5-1	TRBJ2-5	TRBD2	.	TGCGCCAGCAGCTTGGTTCCGGGGGGAGAAGAGACCCAGTACTTC	CASSLVPGGEETQYF
TRBV9	TRBJ2-2	.	.	TGTGCCAGCAGCTCGCGCAGACCCGGGGAGCTGTTTTTT	CASSSRRPGELFF
TRBV12-5	TRBJ2-7	.	.	TGTGCTAGTGGTCTTACAGAGCTCTACGAGCAGTACTTC	CASGLTELYEQYF
TRBV21-1	TRBJ1-1	.	.	TGTGCCAGCAGCAAGAAAAACTTCCCTCCGAAATGGGACGGGGGTGAAGCTTTCTTT	CASSKKNFPPKWDGGEAFF
TRBV9	TRBJ2-5	TRBD1	.	TGTGCCAGCAGCGCGTCGACAGGGGTTCAAGAGACCCAGTACTTC	CASSASTGVQETQYF
TRBV4-1	TRBJ1-6	.	few	TGCGCCAGCAGCCCCGAGGTAACGCCTTCACCCCTCCACTTT	CASSPEVTPSPLHF
TRBV2	TRBJ2-7	.	.	TGTGCCAGCAAAGGGTATAGCTCCTACGAGCAGTACTTC	CASKGYSSYEQYF
TRBV4-1	TRBJ2-7	.	.	TGCGCCAGCAGCCAAGGTCCCAGAACCTACGAGCAGTACTTC	CASSQGPRTYEQYF